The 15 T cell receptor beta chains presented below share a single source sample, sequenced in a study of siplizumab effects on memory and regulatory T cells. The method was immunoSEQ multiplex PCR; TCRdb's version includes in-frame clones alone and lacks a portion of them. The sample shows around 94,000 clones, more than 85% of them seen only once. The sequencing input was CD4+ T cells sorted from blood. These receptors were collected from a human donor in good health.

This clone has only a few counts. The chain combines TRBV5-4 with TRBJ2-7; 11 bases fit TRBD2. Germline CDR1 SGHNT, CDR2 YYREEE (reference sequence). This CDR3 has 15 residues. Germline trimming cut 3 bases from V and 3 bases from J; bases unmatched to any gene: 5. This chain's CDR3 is CASSYGTSGLYEQYF. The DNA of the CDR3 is TGTGCCAGCAGCTACGGGACTAGCGGCCTCTACGAGCAGTACTTC.

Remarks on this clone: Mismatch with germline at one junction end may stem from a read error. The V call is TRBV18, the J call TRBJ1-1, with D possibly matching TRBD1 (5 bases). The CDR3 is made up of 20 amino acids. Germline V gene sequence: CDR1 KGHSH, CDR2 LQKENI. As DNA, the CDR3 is TGTGCCAGCTCACCAATTAACAGGCCGAACGCCGAACCGCAGAACTCTGAAGCTTTCTTT. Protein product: CASSPINRPNAEPQNSEAFF.

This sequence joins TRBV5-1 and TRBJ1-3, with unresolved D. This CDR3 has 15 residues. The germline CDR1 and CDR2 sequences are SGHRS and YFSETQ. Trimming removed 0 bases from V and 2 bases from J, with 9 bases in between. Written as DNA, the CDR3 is TGCGCCAGCAGCTTGGATCCCGGGGCTGGAAACACCATATATTTT. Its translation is CASSLDPGAGNTIYF.

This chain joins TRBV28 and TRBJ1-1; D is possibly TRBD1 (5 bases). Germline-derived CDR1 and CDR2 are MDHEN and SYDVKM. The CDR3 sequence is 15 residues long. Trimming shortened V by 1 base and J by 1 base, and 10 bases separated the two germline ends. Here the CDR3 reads CASSLFGAGNTEAFF. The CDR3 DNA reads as TGTGCCAGCAGTTTATTCGGGGCGGGGAACACTGAAGCTTTCTTT.

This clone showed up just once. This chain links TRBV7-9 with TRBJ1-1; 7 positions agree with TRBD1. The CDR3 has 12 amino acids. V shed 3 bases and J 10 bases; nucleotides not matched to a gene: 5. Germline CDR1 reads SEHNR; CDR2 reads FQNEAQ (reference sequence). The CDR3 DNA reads TGTGCCAGCAGCTTTGACAGGGATGGAGCTTTCTTT. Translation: CASSFDRDGAFF.

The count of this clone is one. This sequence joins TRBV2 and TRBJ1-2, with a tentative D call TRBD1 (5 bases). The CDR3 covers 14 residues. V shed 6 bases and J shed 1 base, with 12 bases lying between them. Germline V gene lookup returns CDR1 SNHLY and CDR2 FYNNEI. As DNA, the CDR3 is TGTGCCAGCAGGGGACGGGCCCTTAACTATGGCTACACCTTC. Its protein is CASRGRALNYGYTF.

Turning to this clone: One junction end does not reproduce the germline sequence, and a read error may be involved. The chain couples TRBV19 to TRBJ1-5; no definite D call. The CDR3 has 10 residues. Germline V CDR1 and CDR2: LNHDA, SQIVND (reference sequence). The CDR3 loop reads CALGSQPQHF. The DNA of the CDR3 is TGCGCATTGGGGAGTCAGCCCCAGCATTTT.

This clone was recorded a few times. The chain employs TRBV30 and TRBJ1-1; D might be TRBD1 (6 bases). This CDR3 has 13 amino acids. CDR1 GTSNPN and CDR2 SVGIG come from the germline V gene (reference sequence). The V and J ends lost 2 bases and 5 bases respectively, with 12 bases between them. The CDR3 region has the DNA TGTGCCTGGAGTCGTTACAGGGTAACTGAAGCTTTCTTT. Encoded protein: CAWSRYRVTEAFF.

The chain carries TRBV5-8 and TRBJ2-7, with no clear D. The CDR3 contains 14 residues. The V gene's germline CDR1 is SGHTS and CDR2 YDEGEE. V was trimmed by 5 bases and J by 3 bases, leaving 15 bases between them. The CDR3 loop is CASRGTQVNYEQYF. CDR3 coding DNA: TGTGCCAGCAGAGGTACCCAGGTAAACTACGAGCAGTACTTC. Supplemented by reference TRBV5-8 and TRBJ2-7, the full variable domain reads EAGVTQSPTHLIKTRGQQATLRCSPISGHTSVYWYQQALGLGLQFLLWYDEGEERNRGNFPPRFSGRQFPNYSSELNVNALELEDSALYLCASRGTQVNYEQYFGPGTRLTVT.

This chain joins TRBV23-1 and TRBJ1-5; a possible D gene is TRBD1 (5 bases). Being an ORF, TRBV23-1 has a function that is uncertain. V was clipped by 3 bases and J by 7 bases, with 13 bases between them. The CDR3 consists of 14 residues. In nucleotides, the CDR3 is TGCGCCAGCAGTCAGGGCGGGGGTAGCCAGCCCCAGCATTTT. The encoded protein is CASSQGGGSQPQHF.

The CDR3 nucleotides read TGTGCCAGCTCCCCGGAACAGGGGACAAACTATGGCTACACCTTC. Its protein is CASSPEQGTNYGYTF. The chain links TRBV18 to TRBJ1-2; 7 bases agree with TRBD1. Unmatched junction bases numbered 9, after V lost 6 bases and J lost 2 bases. Looked up from germline, CDR1 is KGHSH and CDR2 is LQKENI. This CDR3 contains 15 residues.

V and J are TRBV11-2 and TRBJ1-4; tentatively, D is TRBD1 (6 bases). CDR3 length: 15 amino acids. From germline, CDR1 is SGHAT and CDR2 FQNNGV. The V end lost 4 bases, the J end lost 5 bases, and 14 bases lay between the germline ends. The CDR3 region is CASSSIQGLNEKLFF. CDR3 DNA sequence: TGTGCCAGCAGCTCCATACAGGGATTGAATGAAAAACTGTTTTTT.

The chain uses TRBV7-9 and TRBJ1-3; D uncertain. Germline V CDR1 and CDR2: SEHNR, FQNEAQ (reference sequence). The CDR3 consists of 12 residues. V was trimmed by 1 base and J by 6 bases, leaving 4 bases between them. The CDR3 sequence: CASSLDANTIYF. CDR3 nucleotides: TGTGCCAGCAGCTTAGATGCAAACACCATATATTTT.

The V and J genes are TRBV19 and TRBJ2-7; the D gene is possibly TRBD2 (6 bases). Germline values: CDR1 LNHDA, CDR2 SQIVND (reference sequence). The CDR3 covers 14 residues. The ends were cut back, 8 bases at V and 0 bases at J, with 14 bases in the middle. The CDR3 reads CASSATSNSYEQYF. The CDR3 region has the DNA TGTGCCAGTTCCGCGACTAGTAACTCCTACGAGCAGTACTTC.

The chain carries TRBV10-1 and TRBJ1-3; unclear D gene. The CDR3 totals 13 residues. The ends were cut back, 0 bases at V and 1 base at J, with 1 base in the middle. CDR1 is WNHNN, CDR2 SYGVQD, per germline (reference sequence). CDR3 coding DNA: TGCGCCAGCAGTGAGTCTTCTGGAAACACCATATATTTT. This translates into CASSESSGNTIYF.